The T cell receptor beta chain described here comes from a study of control samples from healthy donors and cancer patients. V dropped 0 bases and J dropped 10 bases, with 9 bases sitting between them. The V gene's germline CDR1 is SEHNR and CDR2 FQNEAQ (reference sequence). The CDR3 consists of 13 residues. The table came from immunoSEQ multiplex PCR; TCRdb's copy has only in-frame clones and leaves some out. The sample holds over 10,000 clones; 75% to 85% are singletons and the top ten take 7.5% to 9%. The sample was formalin-fixed, paraffin-embedded tissue. The sequence derives from a male donor with melanoma. V is TRBV7-9 and J is TRBJ1-4; D may be TRBD1 (5 bases). This chain's CDR3 is CASSLAEGRKLFF. DNA of the CDR3: TGTGCCAGCAGCTTAGCGGAGGGGCGAAAACTGTTTTTT.